The 31 T cell receptor beta chains given below trace back to one sample, sequenced in a study of T cells after yellow fever vaccination. TCRdb passed the 5' RACE reads through MiXCR, listing each CDR3 protein once. The repertoire holds under 300,000 distinct CDR3 sequences, roughly 7.2% seen once, with approximately 0.85% in the top ten. Sequencing was performed on CD4+ T cells sorted from PBMCs, taken 15 days after the yellow fever booster vaccination. Receptors were obtained from a young man who received the YFV17D yellow fever vaccine.

V gene TRBV5-8 combines with J gene TRBJ2-3; 7 nucleotides align to TRBD2. Germline lookup yields CDR1 SGHTS and CDR2 YDEGEE. Germline trimming cut 0 bases from V and 0 bases from J; bases unmatched to any gene: 7. The CDR3 sequence is 17 residues long. CDR3 in DNA: TGTGCCAGCAGCTTGGGGCGCAGCGGGATGAGCACAGATACGCAGTATTTT. Translation gives CASSLGRSGMSTDTQYF.

This clonotype was observed a handful of times. The chain employs TRBV7-2 and TRBJ2-5; possibly TRBD1 or TRBD2 for D (6 bases each). This CDR3 is 15 amino acids long. CDR1 and CDR2 from the germline V gene are SGHTA and FQGNSA. Trimming shortened V by 7 bases and J by 5 bases, and 20 bases separated the two germline ends. The CDR3, as DNA: TGTGCCAGCACCCTAGGACAGCCGGAGGGCGAGACCCAGTACTTC. Translating it yields CASTLGQPEGETQYF.

This clonotype showed up many times. The chain links TRBV7-2 to TRBJ2-1; D might be TRBD1 (7 bases). This CDR3 is 14 amino acids long. Germline V gene data show CDR1 as SGHTA and CDR2 as FQGNSA. The V and J ends lost 3 bases and 8 bases respectively, with 14 bases between them. The CDR3, as DNA: TGTGCCAGCAGCTTCGGAGGGGGCTTCGATGAGCAGTTCTTC. Its protein is CASSFGGGFDEQFF.

This clonotype has only a few counts. The genes are TRBV7-2 and TRBJ2-1, with D possibly matching TRBD1 (5 bases). CDR3 length: 13 residues. Per the germline V gene, CDR1 is SGHTA and CDR2 is FQGNSA. V was trimmed by 8 bases and J by 7 bases, leaving 15 bases between them. CDR3 in DNA: TGTGCCAGCGTGCGACAGAGTAGAAATGAGCAGTTCTTC. Translated: CASVRQSRNEQFF.

This clonotype was picked up many times. The rearrangement joins TRBV5-5 to TRBJ2-3, with D tentatively TRBD1 or TRBD2 (6 bases each). The CDR3 covers 15 residues. Trimming pared 3 bases from V and 2 bases from J, leaving 13 bases between. CDR1 is SGHKS, CDR2 YYEKEE, per germline (reference sequence). The CDR3 DNA follows: TGTGCCAGCAGCTCCGCGGGACACCTCACAGATACGCAGTATTTT. This encodes CASSSAGHLTDTQYF.

This sequence joins TRBV20-1 and TRBJ1-5, with a possible D match to TRBD1 (6 bases). V gave up 6 bases and J gave up 2 bases, with 20 bases separating them. This CDR3 contains 16 residues. Germline V gives CDR1 DFQATT, CDR2 SNEGSKA (reference sequence). The chain's CDR3 is CSAQGRGSFGNQPQHF. CDR3 bases: TGCAGTGCCCAGGGGAGGGGGTCATTTGGCAATCAGCCCCAGCATTTT.

The chain joins TRBV6-1 to TRBJ2-2; possibly TRBD1 for D (6 bases). Germline V lookup: CDR1 MNHNS, CDR2 SASEGT. Trimming stripped 2 bases from V and 4 bases from J, with 8 bases between. The CDR3 contains 14 residues. The CDR3 spells CASSETGFTGELFF. CDR3 DNA: TGTGCCAGCAGTGAAACAGGGTTCACCGGGGAGCTGTTTTTT.

This clonotype has only a few counts. This chain uses TRBV12-5 with TRBJ2-3; 10 nucleotides match TRBD2. The CDR3 is made up of 16 amino acids. Looked up from germline, CDR1 is LGHNT and CDR2 is FRNRAP. V was pared by 5 bases and J by 4 bases, with 9 bases of the junction left unmatched. The CDR3 DNA reads TGTGCTAGTGGTCCGAAAGCGGGAGGGCTGGCAGATACGCAGTATTTT. Protein sequence: CASGPKAGGLADTQYF.

The chain carries TRBV20-1 and TRBJ2-3, with a possible D match to TRBD2 (6 bases). Trimming removed 4 bases at V and 1 base at J, with 12 bases between. The CDR3 length is 14 residues. Per germline, CDR1 DFQATT and CDR2 SNEGSKA (reference sequence). The CDR3, as DNA: TGCAGTGCTAACATAGCGGCTGGCACAGATACGCAGTATTTT. It encodes CSANIAAGTDTQYF.

V is TRBV12-3 or TRBV12-4 and J is TRBJ2-2; D ambiguous. The CDR3 length is 14 residues. The germline V and J ends were trimmed by 1 base and 2 bases, with 5 bases remaining between them. This CDR3 is CASSLELNTGELFF. The CDR3, as DNA: TGTGCCAGCAGTTTAGAGCTTAACACCGGGGAGCTGTTTTTT.

This clonotype was picked up many times. The chain recombines TRBV5-1 with TRBJ1-3; the match to TRBD1 covers 9 bases. Germline V CDR1 and CDR2: SGHRS, YFSETQ. V trimming: 1 base; J trimming: 2 bases; junction bases outside the gene matches: 1. The CDR3 is 15 residues long. CDR3 sequence (DNA): TGCGCCAGCAGCTTGACAGGGGGCGCTGGAAACACCATATATTTT. Its protein product is CASSLTGGAGNTIYF.

The table lists this clonotype with a few counts. The J gene is TRBJ2-3, the V gene TRBV5-4; 10 nucleotides align to TRBD2. The CDR3 runs 20 residues. V shed 1 base and J 0 bases; nucleotides not matched to a gene: 14. Germline CDR1 reads SGHNT; CDR2 reads YYREEE (reference sequence). The CDR3 nucleotides read TGTGCCAGCAGCTTGAAAGTTTATCAGGTAGCGGGAGGCAGCACAGATACGCAGTATTTT. Translation gives CASSLKVYQVAGGSTDTQYF.

In this sample, this clonotype turned up a few times. J is TRBJ1-1 and V is TRBV7-9; no reliable D call. V was trimmed by 8 bases and J by 7 bases, leaving 11 bases between them. The CDR3 is 11 residues long. The germline V gene has CDR1 SEHNR and CDR2 FQNEAQ (reference sequence). CDR3 DNA sequence: TGTGCCAGCGCGAAGGAGGTTGAAGCTTTCTTT. Protein sequence: CASAKEVEAFF.

Turning to this clonotype: This may come from a read error, since a much larger clone is one base off. The chain has TRBV7-2 and TRBJ1-2; TRBD1 aligns across 11 bases. Germline values: CDR1 SGHTA, CDR2 FQGNSA. Losses at the gene ends were 5 bases for V and 5 bases for J; bases not matched to a gene: 7. The CDR3 covers 15 residues. The DNA of the CDR3 is TGTGCCAGCAGCCCGGACAGGGGGCTAAAGTATGGCTACACCTTC. Its translation is CASSPDRGLKYGYTF.

This clonotype appeared a few times. The chain joins TRBV4-3 to TRBJ2-7, with TRBD1 matching 10 bases. This CDR3 has 15 amino acids. Trimming took 0 bases from V and 4 from J; bases not matched to a gene: 3. Germline CDR1 reads LGHNA; CDR2 reads YSLEER. CDR3 nucleotide sequence: TGCGCCAGCAGCCAAGAGACAGGGGGCAGGTACGAGCAGTACTTC. Translation gives CASSQETGGRYEQYF.

This clonotype was seen repeatedly, ten times or more. V and J are TRBV7-9 and TRBJ1-6, with D maybe TRBD1 (5 bases). CDR1 SEHNR and CDR2 FQNEAQ come from the germline V gene (reference sequence). Trimming shortened V by 6 bases and J by 10 bases, and 19 bases separated the two germline ends. The CDR3 is made up of 15 amino acids. CDR3: CASRSGGQERSPLHF. CDR3 sequence (DNA): TGTGCCAGCAGGAGCGGGGGTCAGGAGCGGTCACCCCTCCACTTT.

The genes are TRBV5-1 and TRBJ1-2; D is perhaps TRBD1 (5 bases). From germline, CDR1 is SGHRS and CDR2 YFSETQ. V was clipped by 4 bases and J by 6 bases, with 10 bases between them. This CDR3 has 12 residues. CDR3 DNA: TGCGCCAGCAGCCTGGAAGGGGATGGCTACACCTTC. This translates into CASSLEGDGYTF.

This clonotype has more than one count but fewer than ten. The chain couples TRBV5-1 to TRBJ1-2; no firm D call. The CDR3 runs 14 residues. Germline CDR1 reads SGHRS; CDR2 reads YFSETQ. V was shortened by 4 bases and J by 4 bases, with 14 bases between the two germline ends. For the CDR3, the DNA is TGCGCCAGCAGCCCGGAGGCTGGGCGCTATGGCTACACCTTC. Translation: CASSPEAGRYGYTF.

This clonotype has more than one count but fewer than ten. V usage is TRBV19 and J usage is TRBJ1-5; D remains ambiguous. CDR1 and CDR2 (germline): LNHDA, SQIVND (reference sequence). V was pared by 3 bases and J by 7 bases, with 4 bases between. The CDR3 runs to 11 residues. This chain's CDR3 is CASSIGQPQHF. CDR3 DNA: TGTGCCAGTAGTATCGGCCAGCCCCAGCATTTT.

This clonotype was counted at least ten times. The rearrangement links TRBV5-1 to TRBJ2-5, with 7 bases that match TRBD1. The J segment lost 2 bases and the V segment lost 0 bases, leaving 4 bases of the junction unmatched. The V gene's germline CDR1 is SGHRS and CDR2 YFSETQ. This CDR3 region has 15 residues. CDR3 loop: CASSLGDSRQETQYF. DNA for the CDR3: TGCGCCAGCAGCTTGGGGGACAGCAGACAAGAGACCCAGTACTTC.

The sample holds many counts of this clonotype. The rearrangement links TRBV7-9 to TRBJ2-1; 10 nucleotides align to TRBD2. V lost 2 bases to trimming and J lost 6 bases; unmatched junction nucleotides: 4. CDR1 is SEHNR, CDR2 FQNEAQ, per germline (reference sequence). The CDR3 covers 15 residues. The CDR3 spells CASSLPSGRTNEQFF. The CDR3 DNA is TGTGCCAGCAGCTTACCTAGCGGGAGAACCAATGAGCAGTTCTTC.

Points on this clonotype: A much bigger clone sits one base away, suggesting this may be a read error. The J gene is TRBJ1-1, the V gene TRBV12-3 or TRBV12-4; D might be TRBD1 (5 bases). Trimming took 7 bases from V and 5 from J, leaving 23 bases between them. CDR3 length: 16 residues. As DNA, the CDR3 is TGTGCCAGCAACTCAGGGTCAGGGATTTCGAAGACTGAAGCTTTCTTT. Its translation is CASNSGSGISKTEAFF.

This clonotype was counted at least ten times. The chain uses TRBV20-1 and TRBJ2-7; TRBD2 is a possible D gene (5 bases). The V and J ends lost 3 bases and 2 bases respectively, with 11 bases between them. This CDR3 spans 13 amino acids. Germline V gene sequence: CDR1 DFQATT, CDR2 SNEGSKA (reference sequence). The CDR3 region is CSASRTGTYEQYF. CDR3 sequence (DNA): TGCAGTGCTAGTCGCACGGGAACCTACGAGCAGTACTTC.

About this clonotype: The CDR3 carries no conserved terminal phenylalanine or tryptophan, so it likely arises from a read error. The chain joins TRBV7-2 to TRBJ2-1; TRBD1 matches at 7 bases. Germline V gene lookup returns CDR1 SGHTA and CDR2 FQGNSA. The CDR3 spans 13 residues. The ends lost 4 bases at V and 5 bases at J; junction bases unmatched: 2. CDR3 sequence reads: CASSYDRDNEQFL. DNA for the CDR3: TGTGCCAGCAGCTACGACAGGGACAATGAGCAGTTCTTA.

The V gene is TRBV5-8, the J gene TRBJ2-1, with a possible D match to TRBD2 (5 bases). The CDR3 spans 11 residues. V was pared by 5 bases and J by 8 bases, with 8 bases between. Germline CDR1 and CDR2: SGHTS and YDEGEE. The CDR3 nucleotides read TGTGCCAGCAGTAGGGAGTATGAGCAGTTCTTC. It translates to CASSREYEQFF.

The chain joins TRBV6-2 or TRBV6-3 to TRBJ2-3, with 7 bases fitting TRBD1. CDR3 size: 21 residues. Looked up from germline, CDR1 is MNHEY and CDR2 is SVGEGT. Trimming removed 2 bases from V and 5 bases from J; junction bases left unmatched: 25. The CDR3 here is CASSYPTWDPDRPRTGDTQYF. CDR3 sequence (DNA): TGTGCCAGCAGTTACCCCACCTGGGACCCGGACAGGCCACGGACGGGAGATACGCAGTATTTT.

V gene TRBV29-1 combines with J gene TRBJ2-1; the D is unclear. The CDR3 runs to 12 residues. V dropped 4 bases and J dropped 16 bases, with 20 bases sitting between them. Germline-derived CDR1 and CDR2 are SQVTM and ANQGSEA. This chain's CDR3 is CSVGVTVDLGFF. The CDR3 region has the DNA TGCAGCGTTGGAGTAACGGTGGACCTGGGATTCTTC.

Many counts were recorded for this clonotype. V is TRBV29-1 and J is TRBJ2-7, with D possibly being TRBD1 or TRBD2 (5 bases each). Trimming left V 4 bases short and J 0 bases short, with 7 bases between. This CDR3 comprises 12 residues. CDR1 is SQVTM and CDR2 is ANQGSEA in the germline V gene. The CDR3 reads CSVGGSSYEQYF. The CDR3 coding sequence is TGCAGCGTTGGGGGGAGCTCCTACGAGCAGTACTTC.

This clonotype was seen at least ten times. J is TRBJ1-2 and V is TRBV28; TRBD1 matches at 8 bases. With 6 bases clipped from V and 3 bases from J, the junction kept 3 bases outside the gene matches. CDR3 length: 13 amino acids. Per the germline V gene, CDR1 is MDHEN and CDR2 is SYDVKM. The CDR3 DNA reads TGTGCCAGCAGACCGACAGGGGACTATGGCTACACCTTC. Translation: CASRPTGDYGYTF.

This clonotype was detected many times. The V gene is TRBV19, the J gene TRBJ2-3; perhaps TRBD1 as D (6 bases). Germline CDR1 and CDR2: LNHDA and SQIVND (reference sequence). Trimming removed 6 bases at V and 4 bases at J, with 11 bases between. CDR3 length: 13 residues. CDR3 DNA: TGTGCCAGTAGAGGACAGACTTCAGATACGCAGTATTTT. Its protein product is CASRGQTSDTQYF.

The rearrangement links TRBV10-3 to TRBJ2-1; D remains unclear. The germline V and J ends were trimmed by 7 bases and 6 bases, with 16 bases remaining between them. CDR1 ENHRY and CDR2 SYGVKD come from the germline V gene. This CDR3 spans 14 amino acids. The CDR3 sequence: CAITSHSVINEQFF. For the CDR3, the DNA is TGTGCCATCACTTCCCACAGTGTTATCAATGAGCAGTTCTTC.